This TCR beta chain was found in a study of a mutant IDH1 vaccine in newly diagnosed glioma. Study summary: Averaging approximately 40 years of age, treated patients were around 62% male and about 38% female.

Here immunoSEQ multiplex PCR was the method, and the copy in TCRdb shows in-frame clones only, minus some. The table lists under 70,000 clones, around four fifths of them singletons. About this clone itself: What it recognizes is unknown.

This CDR3 spans 13 amino acids. V was cut by 4 bases and J by 4 bases, with 10 bases left in between. Looked up from germline, CDR1 is LNHNV and CDR2 is YYDKDF (reference sequence). This sample's time point: week 5, during vaccination. Mutant IDH1 20-mer peptide, at 300 ug, made up each vaccine dose, with topical imiquimod. J is TRBJ2-5 and V is TRBV15; D is perhaps TRBD1 (6 bases). The receptor was isolated from a woman between 45 and 65 years old with glioma. The material sequenced was PBMCs, taken from a glioma patient whose treatment included an IDH1 peptide vaccine. The CDR3 protein is CATSKGVRETQYF. The CDR3 DNA reads TGTGCCACCAGCAAGGGGGTTAGAGAGACCCAGTACTTC.